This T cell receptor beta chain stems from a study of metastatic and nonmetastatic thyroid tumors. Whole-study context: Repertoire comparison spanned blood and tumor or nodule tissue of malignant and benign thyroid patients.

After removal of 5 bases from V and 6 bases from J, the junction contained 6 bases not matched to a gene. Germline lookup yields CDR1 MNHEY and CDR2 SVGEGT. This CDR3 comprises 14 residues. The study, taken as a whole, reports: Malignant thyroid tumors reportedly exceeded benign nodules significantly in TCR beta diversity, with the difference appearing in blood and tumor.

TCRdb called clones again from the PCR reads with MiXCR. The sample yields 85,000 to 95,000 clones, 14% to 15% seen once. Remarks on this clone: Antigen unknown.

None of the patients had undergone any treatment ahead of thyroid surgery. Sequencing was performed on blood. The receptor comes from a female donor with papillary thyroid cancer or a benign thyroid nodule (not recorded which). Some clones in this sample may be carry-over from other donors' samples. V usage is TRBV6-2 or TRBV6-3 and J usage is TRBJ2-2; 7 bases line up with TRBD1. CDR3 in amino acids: CASSKGGSPGELFF. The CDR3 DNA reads TGTGCCAGCAGTAAAGGGGGCTCCCCCGGGGAGCTGTTTTTT.